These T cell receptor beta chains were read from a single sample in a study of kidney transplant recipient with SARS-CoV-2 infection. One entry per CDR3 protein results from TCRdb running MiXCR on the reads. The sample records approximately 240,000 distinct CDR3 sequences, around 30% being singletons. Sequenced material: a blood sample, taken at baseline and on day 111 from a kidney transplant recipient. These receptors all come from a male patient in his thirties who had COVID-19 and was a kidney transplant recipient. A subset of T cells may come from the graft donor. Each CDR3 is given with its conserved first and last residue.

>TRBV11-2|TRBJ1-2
CASSGFRTSRKIYGYTF
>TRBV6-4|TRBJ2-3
CASTGSLLAGVTYTQYF
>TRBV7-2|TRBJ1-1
CASSLGPLVNMNTEAFF
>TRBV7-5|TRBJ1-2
CISVPKLRIEVGKTYGYTF
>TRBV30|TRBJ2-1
CAWSPRGLAGGGQFF
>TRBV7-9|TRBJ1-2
CASLKGTAYGYTF
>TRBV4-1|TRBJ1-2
CASSSYRQNRKTYGYTF
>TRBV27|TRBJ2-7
CASSPEGLADYEQYF
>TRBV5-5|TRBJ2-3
CASSPTGSRDTQYF
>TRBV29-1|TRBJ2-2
CSAYTEPNTGELFF
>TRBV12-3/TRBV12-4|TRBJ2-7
CASTPPGLPYEQYF
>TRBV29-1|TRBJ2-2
CSAYEDQGGGELFF
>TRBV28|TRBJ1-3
CASSPAESPNTIYF
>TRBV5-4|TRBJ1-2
CASVWPVPGKTYGYTF
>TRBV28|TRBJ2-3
CASSLSSGGGWDTQYF
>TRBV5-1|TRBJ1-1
CASSAGRTMNTEAFF
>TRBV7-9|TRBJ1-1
CASSLMGQKLNTEASF
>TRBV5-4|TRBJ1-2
CASLWAVPGKTYGYTF
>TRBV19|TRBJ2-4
CASSIKEGLAKNIQYF
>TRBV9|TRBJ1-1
CASSSDRGWNTEAFF
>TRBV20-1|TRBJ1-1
CSAITGYTEAFF
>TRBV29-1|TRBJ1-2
CSVSDGAYGYTF
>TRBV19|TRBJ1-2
CASSYGETNRKTYGYTF
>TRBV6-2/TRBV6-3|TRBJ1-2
CASSTRNCIGKTYGYTF
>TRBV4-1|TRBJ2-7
CASSQGTQDYEQYF
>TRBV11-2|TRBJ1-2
CASSTRQTSRKTYGYTF
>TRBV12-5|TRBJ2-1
CASGLVVNGPYNEQFF
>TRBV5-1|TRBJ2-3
CASSLGLTQTSTDTQYF
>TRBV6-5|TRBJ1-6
CASSRDEGESYNSPLHF
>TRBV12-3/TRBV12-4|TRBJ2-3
CASSFATGLSTDTQYF
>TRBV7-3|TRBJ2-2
CASSRLAGGKTGELFF
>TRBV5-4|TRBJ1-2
CASCAPVPGKTYGYTF
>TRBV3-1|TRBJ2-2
CASSQGASGRGTGELFF
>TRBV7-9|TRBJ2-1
CASSPTERAPNNEQFF
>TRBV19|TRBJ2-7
CASSMISGTSEQYF
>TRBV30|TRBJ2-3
CAWTPRDRGNTQYF
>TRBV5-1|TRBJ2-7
CASSPAGLAEHSGQYF
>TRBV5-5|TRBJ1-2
CASSLGLQVLNYGYTF
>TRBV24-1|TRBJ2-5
CATSDAGVETQYF
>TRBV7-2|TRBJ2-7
CASSSLHEQYF
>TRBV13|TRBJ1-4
CASSLGLTEKLFF
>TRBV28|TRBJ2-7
CASSPSGGRVYEQYF
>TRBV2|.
CASSEPAITYEQYF
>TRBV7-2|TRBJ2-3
CASSPGTGSTQYF
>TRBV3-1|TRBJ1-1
CASSNGCPISIRTEAFF
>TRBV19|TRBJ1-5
CASSIGPGQGALNQPQHF
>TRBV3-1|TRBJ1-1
CASSLEPPISIRTEAFF
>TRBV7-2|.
CASSSWTVQETQYF
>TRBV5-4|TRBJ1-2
CASSTDRGNYGYTF
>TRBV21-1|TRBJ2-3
CASSRLYPICWNTQYF